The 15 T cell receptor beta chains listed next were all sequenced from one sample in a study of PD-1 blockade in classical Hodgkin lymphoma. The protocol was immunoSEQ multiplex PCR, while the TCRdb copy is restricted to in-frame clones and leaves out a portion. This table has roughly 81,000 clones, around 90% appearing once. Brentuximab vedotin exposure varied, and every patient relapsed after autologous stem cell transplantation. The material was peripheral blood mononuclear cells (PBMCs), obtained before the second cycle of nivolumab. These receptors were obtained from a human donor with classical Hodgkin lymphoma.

CDR3: CASSWEDPYGYTF. CDR3 DNA: TGTGCCAGCAGCTGGGAGGACCCCTATGGCTACACCTTC. This chain links TRBV25-1 with TRBJ1-2; no clear D gene. In germline, CDR1 is MGHDK, CDR2 SYGVNS. V lost 6 bases to trimming and J lost 4 bases, with 12 bases between them. The CDR3 is 13 amino acids.

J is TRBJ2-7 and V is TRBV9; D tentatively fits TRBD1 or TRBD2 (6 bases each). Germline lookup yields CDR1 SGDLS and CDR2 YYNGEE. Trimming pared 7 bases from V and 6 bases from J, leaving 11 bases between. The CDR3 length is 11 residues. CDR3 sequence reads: CASGGRGEQYF. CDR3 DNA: TGTGCCAGCGGGGGGCGGGGCGAGCAGTACTTC. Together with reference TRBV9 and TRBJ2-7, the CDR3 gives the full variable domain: DSGVTQTPKHLITATGQRVTLRCSPRSGDLSVYWYQQSLDQGLQFLIQYYNGEERAKGNILERFSAQQFPDLHSELNLSSLELGDSALYFCASGGRGEQYFGPGTRLTVT.

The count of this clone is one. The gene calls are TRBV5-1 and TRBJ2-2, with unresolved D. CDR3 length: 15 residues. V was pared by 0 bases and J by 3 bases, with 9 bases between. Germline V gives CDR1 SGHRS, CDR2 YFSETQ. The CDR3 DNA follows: TGCGCCAGCAGCTTGGGGGTGGTTTACACCGGGGAGCTGTTTTTT. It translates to CASSLGVVYTGELFF.

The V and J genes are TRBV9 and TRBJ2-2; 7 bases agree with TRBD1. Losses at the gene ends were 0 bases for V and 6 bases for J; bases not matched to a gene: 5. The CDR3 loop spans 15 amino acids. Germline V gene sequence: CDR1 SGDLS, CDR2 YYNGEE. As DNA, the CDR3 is TGTGCCAGCAGCGTAGACGACAGGGTCCCCGGGGAGCTGTTTTTT. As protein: CASSVDDRVPGELFF. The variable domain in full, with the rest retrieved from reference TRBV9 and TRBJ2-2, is DSGVTQTPKHLITATGQRVTLRCSPRSGDLSVYWYQQSLDQGLQFLIQYYNGEERAKGNILERFSAQQFPDLHSELNLSSLELGDSALYFCASSVDDRVPGELFFGEGSRLTVL.

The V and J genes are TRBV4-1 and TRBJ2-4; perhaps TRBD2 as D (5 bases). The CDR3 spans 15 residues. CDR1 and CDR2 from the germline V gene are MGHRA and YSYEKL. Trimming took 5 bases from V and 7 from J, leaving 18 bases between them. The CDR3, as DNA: TGCGCCAGCAGCTCGGAGGTTCATCTAAGGAACATTCAGTACTTC. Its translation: CASSSEVHLRNIQYF.

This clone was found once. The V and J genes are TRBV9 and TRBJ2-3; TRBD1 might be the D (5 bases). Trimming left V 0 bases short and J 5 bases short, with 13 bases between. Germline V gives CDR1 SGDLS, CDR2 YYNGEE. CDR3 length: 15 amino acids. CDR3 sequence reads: CASSVAPVDKDTQYF. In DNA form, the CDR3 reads TGTGCCAGCAGCGTAGCCCCGGTGGACAAAGATACGCAGTATTTT.

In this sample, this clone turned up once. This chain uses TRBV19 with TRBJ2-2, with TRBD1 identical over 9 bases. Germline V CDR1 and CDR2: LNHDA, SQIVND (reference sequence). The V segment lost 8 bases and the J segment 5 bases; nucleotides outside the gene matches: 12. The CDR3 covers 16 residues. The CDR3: CASSRGTGISTGELFF. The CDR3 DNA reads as TGTGCCAGTTCCAGAGGGACAGGGATTAGTACCGGGGAGCTGTTTTTT.

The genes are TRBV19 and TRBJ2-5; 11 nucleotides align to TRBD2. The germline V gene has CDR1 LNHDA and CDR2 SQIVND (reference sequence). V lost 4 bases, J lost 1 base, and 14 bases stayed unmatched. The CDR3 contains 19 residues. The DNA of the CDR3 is TGTGCCAGTAGTACAATGGCGATTAGCGGGAGGGCGGGCCAAGAGACCCAGTACTTC. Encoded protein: CASSTMAISGRAGQETQYF.

This chain's CDR3 is CASSLYRTANNEKLFF. The CDR3 nucleotides read TGTGCCAGCAGTTTATATCGGACAGCAAATAATGAAAAACTGTTTTTT. This chain links TRBV27 with TRBJ1-4; tentatively, D is TRBD1 (6 bases). CDR1 and CDR2 (germline): MNHEY, SMNVEV (reference sequence). This CDR3 region has 16 residues. Trimming pared 1 base from V and 4 bases from J, leaving 13 bases between.

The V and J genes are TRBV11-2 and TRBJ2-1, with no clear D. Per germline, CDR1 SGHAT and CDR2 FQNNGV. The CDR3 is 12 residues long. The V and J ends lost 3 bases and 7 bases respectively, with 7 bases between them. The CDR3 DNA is TGTGCCAGCAGCTTCGTTCTGAATGAGCAGTTCTTC. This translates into CASSFVLNEQFF.

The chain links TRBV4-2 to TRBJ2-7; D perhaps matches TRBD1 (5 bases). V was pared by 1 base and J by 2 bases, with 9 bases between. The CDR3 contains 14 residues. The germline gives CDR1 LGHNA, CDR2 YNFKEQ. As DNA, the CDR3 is TGTGCCAGCAGCCAAGCCCAGGGTGCCTACGAGCAGTACTTC. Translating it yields CASSQAQGAYEQYF.

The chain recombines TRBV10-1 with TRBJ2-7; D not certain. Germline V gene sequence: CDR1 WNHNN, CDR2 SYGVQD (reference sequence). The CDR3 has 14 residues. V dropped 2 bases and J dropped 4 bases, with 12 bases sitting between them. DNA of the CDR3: TGCGCCAGCAGTGAGAGGGCCTTTGGGTACGAGCAGTACTTC. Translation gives CASSERAFGYEQYF.

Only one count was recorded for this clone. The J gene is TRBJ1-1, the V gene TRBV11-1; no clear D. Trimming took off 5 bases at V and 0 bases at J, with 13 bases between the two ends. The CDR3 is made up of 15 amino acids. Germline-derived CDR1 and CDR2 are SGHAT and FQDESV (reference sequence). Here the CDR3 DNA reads TGTGCCAGCAGCCCCCGACCTGAGATGAACACTGAAGCTTTCTTT. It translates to CASSPRPEMNTEAFF.

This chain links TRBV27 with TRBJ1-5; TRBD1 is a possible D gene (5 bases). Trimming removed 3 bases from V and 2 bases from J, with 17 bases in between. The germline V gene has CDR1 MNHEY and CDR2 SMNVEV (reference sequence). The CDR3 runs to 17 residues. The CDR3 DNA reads TGTGCCAGCAGTTTTTCCATGGGGGTGGAGGGCAATCAGCCCCAGCATTTT. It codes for CASSFSMGVEGNQPQHF.

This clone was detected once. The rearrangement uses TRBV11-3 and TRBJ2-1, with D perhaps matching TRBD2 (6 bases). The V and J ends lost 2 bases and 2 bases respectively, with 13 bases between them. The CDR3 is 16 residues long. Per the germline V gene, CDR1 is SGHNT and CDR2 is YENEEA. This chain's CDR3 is CASSLRPGVPYNEQFF. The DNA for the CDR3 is TGTGCCAGCAGCTTACGGCCGGGAGTCCCCTACAATGAGCAGTTCTTC.